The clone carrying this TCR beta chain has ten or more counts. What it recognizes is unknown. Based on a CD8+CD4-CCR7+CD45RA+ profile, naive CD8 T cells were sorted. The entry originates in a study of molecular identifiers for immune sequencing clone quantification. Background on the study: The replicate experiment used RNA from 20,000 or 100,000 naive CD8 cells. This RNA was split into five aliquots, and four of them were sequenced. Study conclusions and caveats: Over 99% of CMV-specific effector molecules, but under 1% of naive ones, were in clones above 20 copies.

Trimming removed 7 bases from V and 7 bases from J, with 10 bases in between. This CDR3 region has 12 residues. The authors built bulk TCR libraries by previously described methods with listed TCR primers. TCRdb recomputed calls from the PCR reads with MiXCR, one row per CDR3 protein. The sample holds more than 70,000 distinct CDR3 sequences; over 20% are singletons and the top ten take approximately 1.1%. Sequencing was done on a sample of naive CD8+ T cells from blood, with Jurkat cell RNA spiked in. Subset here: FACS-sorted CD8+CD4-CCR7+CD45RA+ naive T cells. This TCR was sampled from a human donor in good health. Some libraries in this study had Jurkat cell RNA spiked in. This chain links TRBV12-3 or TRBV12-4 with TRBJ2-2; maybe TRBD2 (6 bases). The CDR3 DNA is TGTGCCAGCACCGAGGAGGGCGGGGAGCTGTTTTTT. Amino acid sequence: CASTEEGGELFF.